Reported below is one TCR beta chain. Its antigen is not identified. This sample was included in a study of T cell responses to AZD1222 COVID-19 vaccine. Whole-study findings and limits: Nearly half of spike-specific TCRs reportedly target unmutated variant regions. With dominance at 160-218 and 743-854, vaccine-associated CD4 TCRs spanned spike. Among the donors, most were white British and more were female, and clonal diversity was possibly underestimated.

Germline V gives CDR1 SGHVS, CDR2 FQNEAQ. The length of the CDR3 is 14 residues. V was cut by 4 bases and J by 7 bases, with 14 bases left in between. Measured with immunoSEQ multiplex PCR; TCRdb has only the in-frame clones, and not every one. The sample shows roughly 99,000 clones, about 90% of them seen only once. Sequencing used peripheral blood, obtained on day 0 of AZD1222 vaccination. The chain combines TRBV7-8 with TRBJ1-5; perhaps TRBD1 as D (6 bases). This TCR was sampled from an adult in good health. CDR3 loop: CASSSSGARQPQHF. CDR3 nucleotides: TGTGCCAGCAGCTCCTCGGGGGCAAGGCAGCCCCAGCATTTT.